Listed here are 31 T cell receptor beta chains from one sample, sequenced in a study of T cell clonality in common variable immunodeficiency. Sequencing used immunoSEQ multiplex PCR; TCRdb keeps in-frame clones, though not all of them. Listed here are about 41,000 clones without any singletons, the top ten holding 1.3% to 1.5%. Material for sequencing was peripheral blood mononuclear cells. The receptors stem from a person aged 18-69 years in good health.

In its sample, this clone was seen many times. The sequence runs out 3 residues before the end of the CDR3; the remainder is reconstructed from the germline J gene. The chain is built from TRBV20-1 and TRBJ1-2, with no clear D. Germline assignment: CDR1 DFQATT and CDR2 SNEGSKA (reference sequence). Trimming shortened V by 0 bases and J by 0 bases, and 14 bases separated the two germline ends. The CDR3 sequence is 16 residues long. The CDR3 reads CSARDWRASANYGYTF. CDR3 DNA (partial): TGCAGTGCTAGAGATTGGAGGGCCTCAGCTAACTATGGC.

For this clone: The DNA ends 3 residues before the CDR3 does, and the rest of the CDR3 is filled in from the germline J gene. This chain connects TRBV7-3 to TRBJ1-4; the D gene is possibly TRBD1 (5 bases). Germline V gene sequence: CDR1 SGHTA, CDR2 FQGTGA. This CDR3 spans 14 amino acids. The CDR3 spells CASSSSSGANVLFF. CDR3 bases read: TGTGCCAGCAGCTCGAGCTCTGGGGCCAACGTA.

This clone was recorded a few times. Coverage ceases 3 residues before the CDR3 finishes, and the germline J gene fills in the end. This sequence joins TRBV5-1 and TRBJ1-1, with 7 bases aligning to TRBD1. From germline, CDR1 is SGHRS and CDR2 YFSETQ. J lost 1 base, V lost 2 bases, and 5 bases had no gene match. The CDR3 extends over 15 amino acids. The part of the CDR3 DNA that was read is TGCGCCAGCAGCTTCATTGGGACAGAGAACACTGAA. This translates into CASSFIGTENTE. The complete CDR3 protein is CASSFIGTENTEAFF.

Only a few counts were recorded for this clone. The CDR3 end lies 3 residues beyond the end of the read and is filled in from the germline J gene. This CDR3 is also generated by other DNA sequences in the sample. This sequence joins TRBV18 and TRBJ1-3; 10 nucleotides line up with TRBD1. Trimming cost V 3 bases and J 9 bases; bases outside gene matches: 5. The germline V gene has CDR1 KGHSH and CDR2 LQKENI. The CDR3 covers 14 residues. CDR3 bases read: TGTGCCAGCTCACCGGGGACAGGGGATGCCACC. Protein sequence: CASSPGTGDAT. The whole CDR3 protein is CASSPGTGDATIYF.

This clone was seen many times. Read coverage stops 3 residues before the CDR3 terminus; the germline J gene supplies the remainder. The genes are TRBV7-8 and TRBJ1-1; perhaps TRBD1 as D (5 bases). Germline V gene sequence: CDR1 SGHVS, CDR2 FQNEAQ. This CDR3 is 17 amino acids long. V was trimmed by 2 bases and J by 5 bases, leaving 21 bases between them. Here the CDR3 reads CASSLQRGPSAGTEAFF. CDR3 DNA (partial): TGTGCCAGCAGCTTACAAAGGGGACCTTCCGCGGGGACTGAA.

CDR3 in amino acids: CASSPMGQGGSGNTIYF. The covered CDR3 bases are TGTGCCAGCTCACCAATGGGACAGGGAGGCTCTGGAAACACC. This sequence joins TRBV18 and TRBJ1-3, with TRBD1 matching over 9 bases. The CDR3 extends 3 residues past the end of the read, so its final part is completed from the germline J gene. The CDR3 extends over 17 amino acids. Germline CDR1 reads KGHSH; CDR2 reads LQKENI. Trimming took 2 bases from V and 0 from J; bases not matched to a gene: 5.

This clone was found many times. The CDR3 end is not reached by the read, which stops 3 residues before it; the germline J gene fills it in. The chain links TRBV30 to TRBJ1-5; D possibly corresponds to TRBD1 (6 bases). Germline-derived CDR1 and CDR2 are GTSNPN and SVGIG (reference sequence). V shed 2 bases and J shed 3 bases, with 14 bases lying between them. This CDR3 contains 15 residues. The CDR3 reads CAWSPVRGINQPQHF. CDR3 DNA (partial): TGTGCCTGGAGTCCCGTCAGGGGAATCAATCAGCCC.

This clone was seen many times. The read ends 3 residues before the CDR3 terminus; that terminus is restored from the germline J gene. The same CDR3 is also encoded by other DNA sequences in this sample. The chain carries TRBV20-1 and TRBJ2-1; 10 bases fit TRBD2. CDR3 length: 15 amino acids. Germline loops: CDR1 DFQATT, CDR2 SNEGSKA (reference sequence). V lost 1 base to trimming and J lost 8 bases; unmatched junction nucleotides: 8. The sequenced CDR3 bases are TGCAGTGCTAGAGGCCCGGGACTAGCGCGTGATGAG. Residues: CSARGPGLARDE. The CDR3 reads in full as CSARGPGLARDEQFF.

Regarding this clone: The read terminates 3 residues ahead of where the CDR3 ends, so the germline J gene completes it. The J gene is TRBJ1-5, the V gene TRBV19; D not resolved. The germline gives CDR1 LNHDA, CDR2 SQIVND (reference sequence). With 6 bases removed from V and 7 bases from J, the gap between germline ends came to 13 bases. The CDR3 has 13 residues. CDR3 region: CASRRLSEQPQHF. The sequenced CDR3 bases are TGTGCCAGTAGGAGACTGAGTGAACAGCCC.

This clone was picked up many times. The read ends 3 residues early relative to the CDR3; the germline J gene fills the gap. The rearrangement links TRBV20-1 to TRBJ2-7, with 10 bases that match TRBD2. This CDR3 is 13 amino acids long. Trimming took 1 base from V and 3 from J; bases not matched to a gene: 0. Germline V gene lookup returns CDR1 DFQATT and CDR2 SNEGSKA (reference sequence). CDR3 region: CSARGTSGYEQYF. The sequenced part of the CDR3 DNA is TGCAGTGCTAGAGGGACTAGCGGCTACGAG.

This clone was observed many times. The CDR3 sequence: CASSFDRGKETQYF. Partial CDR3 DNA: TGCGCCAGCAGCTTCGACAGGGGGAAAGAGACC. The V gene is TRBV5-1, the J gene TRBJ2-5; 9 bases line up with TRBD1. The read stops 3 residues short of the end of the CDR3; the missing end is completed from the germline J gene. V trimming: 2 bases; J trimming: 3 bases; junction bases outside the gene matches: 2. This CDR3 comprises 14 residues. Per the germline V gene, CDR1 is SGHRS and CDR2 is YFSETQ. Looking up the rest from reference TRBV5-1 and TRBJ2-5 gives the full variable domain: KAGVTQTPRYLIKTRGQQVTLSCSPISGHRSVSWYQQTPGQGLQFLFEYFSETQRNKGNFPGRFSGRQFSNSRSEMNVSTLELGDSALYLCASSFDRGKETQYFGPGTRLLVL.

At least ten counts were recorded for this clone. The sequenced part of the CDR3 DNA is TGCAGTGCCGCTGGGTCAGGACAGGGGACCTACGAG. Translated: CSAAGSGQGTYE. The CDR3 in its entirety is CSAAGSGQGTYEQYF. The chain joins TRBV20-1 to TRBJ2-7; 9 bases align to TRBD1. The missing CDR3 end, 3 residues past where the read stops, is filled in from the germline J gene. V lost 6 bases and J lost 2; bases outside the gene matches: 11. Germline CDR1 is DFQATT and CDR2 is SNEGSKA (reference sequence). The CDR3 totals 15 residues.

At least ten counts were recorded for this clone. The CDR3 reads CASSPGGTSYNEQFF. The covered CDR3 bases are TGCGCCAGCAGCCCGGGGGGGACTTCCTACAATGAG. The chain carries TRBV5-1 and TRBJ2-1; 8 bases match TRBD2. The sequence runs out 3 residues before the end of the CDR3; the remainder is reconstructed from the germline J gene. Looked up from germline, CDR1 is SGHRS and CDR2 is YFSETQ. This CDR3 has 15 residues. J lost 1 base, V lost 4 bases, and 4 bases had no gene match.

This clone was found many times. The read falls 3 residues short of the CDR3 end, and the missing part is taken from the germline J gene. This rearrangement joins TRBV12-3 or TRBV12-4 to TRBJ2-7; 7 bases are a match to TRBD2. The CDR3 spans 15 residues. V lost 2 bases and J lost 0; bases outside the gene matches: 4. CDR3: CASSLSGGSSYEQYF. The sequenced part of the CDR3 DNA is TGTGCCAGCAGTTTATCCGGGGGGAGCTCCTACGAG.

This clone showed up just a few times. The CDR3 end lies 3 residues beyond the end of the read and is filled in from the germline J gene. The chain uses TRBV19 and TRBJ1-2; unclear D gene. CDR3 length: 13 amino acids. The V gene's germline CDR1 is LNHDA and CDR2 SQIVND (reference sequence). CDR3 in amino acids: CASQSGMGNDYTF. CDR3 DNA (partial): TGTGCCAGTCAAAGCGGGATGGGAAATGAC.

This clone was found many times. The read halts 3 residues ahead of the CDR3 end, with the missing end drawn from the germline J gene. The chain joins TRBV20-1 to TRBJ2-5; no firm D call. V lost 3 bases, J lost 5 bases, and 7 bases lay in between. The CDR3 length is 11 residues. Germline loops: CDR1 DFQATT, CDR2 SNEGSKA (reference sequence). The part of the CDR3 DNA that was read is TGCAGTGCTAGTCAAATTGAGACC. It encodes CSASQIET. The CDR3 as a whole reads CSASQIETQYF.

This clone was seen at least ten times. The CDR3 extends 3 residues past the end of the read, so its final part is completed from the germline J gene. V gene TRBV19 combines with J gene TRBJ2-3; 9 nucleotides line up with TRBD1. The length of the CDR3 is 16 residues. V lost 5 bases and J lost 2; bases outside the gene matches: 8. Germline lookup yields CDR1 LNHDA and CDR2 SQIVND (reference sequence). The CDR3 bases that were read are TGTGCCAGTAGTGGGGGACAGGGCACCTTCACAGATACG. Translating gives CASSGGQGTFTDT. The full-length CDR3 reads as CASSGGQGTFTDTQYF. The full variable domain, in which reference TRBV19 and TRBJ2-3 provide the parts outside the CDR3, is DGGITQSPKYLFRKEGQNVTLSCEQNLNHDAMYWYRQDPGQGLRLIYYSQIVNDFQKGDIAEGYSVSREKKESFPLTVTSAQKNPTAFYLCASSGGQGTFTDTQYFGPGTRLTVL.

This clone was seen at least ten times. The read is 3 residues too short to cover the CDR3 end, so that end is filled in from the germline J gene. The chain is built from TRBV20-1 and TRBJ2-7; 11 bases are shared with TRBD2. This CDR3 has 14 residues. The germline V gene has CDR1 DFQATT and CDR2 SNEGSKA (reference sequence). After removal of 5 bases from V and 3 bases from J, the junction contained 6 bases not matched to a gene. The CDR3 region is CSAPTGTSGYEQYF. The CDR3 DNA, read in part, is TGCAGTGCTCCAACCGGGACTAGCGGCTACGAG.

The sample holds many counts of this clone. The read finishes 3 residues shy of the CDR3 end, and the germline J gene is used to complete it. This chain connects TRBV18 to TRBJ1-1, with a weak D call TRBD1 (5 bases). The CDR3 sequence is 16 residues long. The V end was cut by 4 bases, the J end by 4 bases, with 19 bases between. CDR1 is KGHSH and CDR2 is LQKENI in the germline V gene. CDR3 in amino acids: CASSLEVGGAGTEAFF. The sequenced CDR3 bases are TGTGCCAGCTCACTTGAGGTGGGGGGAGCAGGCACTGAA. Together with reference TRBV18 and TRBJ1-1, the CDR3 gives the full variable domain: NAGVMQNPRHLVRRRGQEARLRCSPMKGHSHVYWYRQLPEEGLKFMVYLQKENIIDESGMPKERFSAEFPKEGPSILRIQQVVRGDSAAYFCASSLEVGGAGTEAFFGQGTRLTVV.

There are many counts of this clone. The read terminates 3 residues before the CDR3 end, so the remaining end is supplied by the germline J gene. The chain uses TRBV19 and TRBJ2-2, with no clear D. The CDR3 extends over 12 amino acids. Germline CDR1 and CDR2: LNHDA and SQIVND (reference sequence). Trimming left V 7 bases short and J 4 bases short, with 7 bases between. CDR3 DNA, as far as it was read: TGTGCCAGTAATCAGGTCACCGGGGAG. Amino acids: CASNQVTGE. The entire CDR3 protein reads CASNQVTGELFF.

About this clone itself: The read comes to an end 3 residues before the CDR3 does, leaving the germline J gene to fill in the end. The chain recombines TRBV5-1 with TRBJ2-5, with TRBD2 matching over 14 bases. Germline CDR1 and CDR2: SGHRS and YFSETQ. The CDR3 totals 16 residues. After removal of 3 bases from V and 5 bases from J, the junction contained 6 bases not matched to a gene. The CDR3 bases that were read are TGCGCCAGCAGCTGGGGACTAGCGGGAGCGGTTGAGACC. This sequence encodes CASSWGLAGAVET. The entire CDR3 protein reads CASSWGLAGAVETQYF.

This clone occurred many times. The read gets to within 3 residues of the CDR3 end, and the germline J gene fills in the rest. V usage is TRBV20-1 and J usage is TRBJ2-7, with D maybe TRBD2 (6 bases). This CDR3 is 15 amino acids long. Germline V gene data show CDR1 as DFQATT and CDR2 as SNEGSKA (reference sequence). The germline V and J ends were trimmed by 3 bases and 3 bases, with 18 bases remaining between them. Here the CDR3 reads CSARARGGSLYEQYF. The CDR3 DNA, read in part, is TGCAGTGCTAGGGCGCGGGGTGGCAGCCTCTACGAG.

This clone was recorded many times. Read data end 3 residues before the CDR3 end; the end is taken from the germline J gene. This chain links TRBV2 with TRBJ2-5, with D possibly matching TRBD2 (6 bases). CDR3 length: 14 residues. Trimming took off 1 base at V and 4 bases at J, with 10 bases between the two ends. CDR1 is SNHLY and CDR2 is FYNNEI in the germline V gene. CDR3: CASSEDGTLETQYF. The sequenced part of the CDR3 DNA is TGTGCCAGCAGTGAAGACGGGACTCTAGAGACC.

This clone was counted many times. From the germline J gene comes the end of the CDR3, since the read stops 3 residues before it. The chain employs TRBV7-9 and TRBJ1-6; 8 nucleotides agree with TRBD1. V gave up 5 bases and J gave up 7 bases; unmatched junction bases: 7. CDR1 and CDR2 from the germline V gene are SEHNR and FQNEAQ (reference sequence). The length of the CDR3 is 15 residues. This CDR3 is CASSPRTGQNSPLHF. The sequenced part of the CDR3 DNA is TGTGCCAGCAGCCCCCGGACAGGGCAGAATTCACCC.

In its sample, this clone was seen many times. The read stops 3 residues short of the end of the CDR3; the missing end is completed from the germline J gene. The chain is built from TRBV19 and TRBJ1-1; 9 nucleotides line up with TRBD1. Germline loops: CDR1 LNHDA, CDR2 SQIVND (reference sequence). The CDR3 consists of 14 residues. With V trimmed by 5 bases and J by 3 bases, 4 bases remained unmatched. Partial CDR3 DNA: TGTGCCAGTAGTGCCCGGACAGGGGACACTGAA. It is translated as CASSARTGDTE. The whole CDR3 protein reads CASSARTGDTEAFF.

The sample holds many counts of this clone. The CDR3 is cut off 3 residues early in the read; its end comes from the germline J gene. The chain has TRBV28 and TRBJ2-7; the D gene is possibly TRBD1 (5 bases). Germline assignment: CDR1 MDHEN and CDR2 SYDVKM. This CDR3 comprises 12 residues. The germline V and J ends were trimmed by 6 bases and 4 bases, with 10 bases remaining between them. CDR3 bases read: TGTGCCAGCAGATCTGACAGTTACGAG. The encoded protein is CASRSDSYE. The CDR3 in its entirety is CASRSDSYEQYF.

The sample holds a few counts of this clone. The CDR3 end falls 3 residues outside the read, so it is completed with the germline J gene. This rearrangement joins TRBV7-9 to TRBJ2-3, with TRBD2 matching over 10 bases. Germline loops: CDR1 SEHNR, CDR2 FQNEAQ (reference sequence). The CDR3 has 15 residues. J gave up 3 bases and V 2 bases, and 2 bases lay outside the gene matches. The CDR3 reads CASSLPSGGTDTQYF. CDR3 DNA, as far as it was read: TGTGCCAGCAGCTTACCTAGCGGGGGTACAGATACG. The variable domain in full, with the rest retrieved from reference TRBV7-9 and TRBJ2-3, is DTGVSQNPRHKITKRGQNVTFRCDPISEHNRLYWYRQTLGQGPEFLTYFQNEAQLEKSRLLSDRFSAERPKGSFSTLEIQRTEQGDSAMYLCASSLPSGGTDTQYFGPGTRLTVL.

Remarks on this clone: Read coverage stops 3 residues before the CDR3 terminus; the germline J gene supplies the remainder. The chain has TRBV20-1 and TRBJ1-6, with 7 bases lining up with TRBD1. Germline values: CDR1 DFQATT, CDR2 SNEGSKA (reference sequence). V gave up 4 bases and J gave up 10 bases; unmatched junction bases: 7. This CDR3 has 13 amino acids. The part of the CDR3 DNA that was read is TGCAGTGCTATACGGGACAGTAACTCACCC. Its translation is CSAIRDSNSP. The whole CDR3 sequence is CSAIRDSNSPLHF.

This clone was counted many times. The read terminates 3 residues before the CDR3 end, so the remaining end is supplied by the germline J gene. The chain links TRBV5-1 to TRBJ2-4, with 7 positions matching TRBD1. CDR3 length: 16 amino acids. Germline trimming cut 5 bases from V and 0 bases from J; bases unmatched to any gene: 8. Germline V gene sequence: CDR1 SGHRS, CDR2 YFSETQ. This chain's CDR3 is CASRSGTDLAKNIQYF. The sequenced CDR3 bases are TGCGCCAGCAGATCCGGGACAGACTTAGCCAAAAACATT.

Many counts were recorded for this clone. The read ends 3 residues shy of where the CDR3 ends; the end is completed using the germline J gene. J is TRBJ2-5 and V is TRBV7-2, with D perhaps TRBD1 (6 bases). This CDR3 contains 14 residues. V gave up 3 bases and J gave up 0 bases, with 8 bases separating them. In germline, CDR1 is SGHTA, CDR2 FQGNSA. The CDR3 DNA, read in part, is TGTGCCAGCAGCTTCGGACAGTACCAAGAGACC. Protein sequence: CASSFGQYQET. The complete CDR3 protein is CASSFGQYQETQYF.

This clone has just a few counts. It may be a read error: a sequence one base away is much more abundant. The CDR3 end is not reached by the read, which stops 3 residues before it; the germline J gene fills it in. Other DNA sequences in this sample translate to the same CDR3. The rearrangement joins TRBV19 to TRBJ2-7; 8 bases map to TRBD1. CDR3 length: 15 amino acids. Germline CDR1 LNHDA, CDR2 SQIVND (reference sequence). CDR3 DNA, as far as it was read: TGTGCTAGTAGTATAGTTCGGACAGGGCCCTACGAG. Translated, it gives CASSIVRTGPYE. The CDR3 in its entirety is CASSIVRTGPYEQYF.